The 23 T cell receptor beta chains below were found in one sample sequenced in a study of blood T cell repertoires in COVID-19. Method: immunoSEQ multiplex PCR; TCRdb's copy keeps in-frame clones and lacks some. This table holds 65,000 to 95,000 clones, more than 65% found once. Material for sequencing was peripheral blood. The source of these receptors is a woman in her 50s with acute or convalescent COVID-19.

The V gene is TRBV5-8, the J gene TRBJ2-1; 12 nucleotides match TRBD2. Trimming removed 0 bases from V and 15 bases from J; junction bases left unmatched: 7. The CDR3 consists of 14 residues. From germline, CDR1 is SGHTS and CDR2 YDEGEE. The CDR3 loop reads CASSLVTSGSHPFF. The CDR3 DNA reads as TGTGCCAGCAGCTTGGTGACTAGCGGGAGCCATCCGTTCTTC.

The rearrangement uses TRBV18 and TRBJ2-5, with a weak D call TRBD2 (6 bases). Per the germline V gene, CDR1 is KGHSH and CDR2 is LQKENI. V was shortened by 4 bases and J by 5 bases, with 17 bases between the two germline ends. This CDR3 has 15 amino acids. The CDR3 spells CASSRAGRDSETQYF. As DNA, the CDR3 is TGTGCCAGCTCACGCGCAGGGCGGGATTCGGAGACCCAGTACTTC.

The CDR3 is CAWSKGGGTEAFF. CDR3 sequence (DNA): TGTGCCTGGAGTAAGGGAGGGGGCACTGAAGCTTTCTTT. The chain employs TRBV30 and TRBJ1-1; possible D gene TRBD1, 6 bases. V shed 2 bases and J shed 4 bases, with 11 bases lying between them. The CDR3 contains 13 residues. From germline, CDR1 is GTSNPN and CDR2 SVGIG (reference sequence).

The V and J genes are TRBV7-9 and TRBJ2-2, with 8 bases lining up with TRBD2. CDR1 is SEHNR and CDR2 is FQNEAQ in the germline V gene (reference sequence). CDR3 length equals 15 residues. J was trimmed by 4 bases and V by 6 bases; bases with no gene match: 7. The CDR3 region has the DNA TGTGCCAGCAGGGCAGCGGGAGTGGTCACCGGGGAGCTGTTTTTT. Its translation is CASRAAGVVTGELFF.

The chain links TRBV5-6 to TRBJ1-2; 7 bases fit TRBD1. Germline CDR1 is SGHDT and CDR2 is YYEEEE. The CDR3 loop spans 13 amino acids. With V trimmed by 1 base and J by 8 bases, 5 bases remained unmatched. CDR3 amino acids: CASSLLTGSGYTF. CDR3 nucleotides: TGTGCCAGCAGCTTGTTGACAGGGAGCGGCTACACCTTC.

This clone has only one observation. The rearrangement joins TRBV6-2 or TRBV6-3 to TRBJ2-3; weak D call: TRBD2 (5 bases). CDR1 is MNHEY, CDR2 SVGEGT, per germline. CDR3 length: 15 residues. The V gene lost 0 bases and the J gene lost 2 bases, with 9 bases spanning the gap. The CDR3 sequence: CASSYSPGNTDTQYF. DNA of the CDR3: TGTGCCAGCAGTTACTCACCGGGAAACACAGATACGCAGTATTTT.

The CDR3 reads CASSHTDNEQFF. The CDR3 DNA is TGTGCCAGCAGCCACACTGACAATGAGCAGTTCTTC. This chain uses TRBV3-1 (or the pseudogene TRBV3-2) with TRBJ2-1; D remains ambiguous. The germline CDR1 and CDR2 sequences are LGHDT and YNNKEL (reference sequence). CDR3 size: 12 residues. Trimming removed 3 bases from V and 5 bases from J, with 5 bases in between.

The rearrangement uses TRBV19 and TRBJ2-7, with TRBD1 matching over 10 bases. J lost 4 bases, V lost 8 bases, and 11 bases had no gene match. Germline V gene lookup returns CDR1 LNHDA and CDR2 SQIVND (reference sequence). The CDR3 is 15 amino acids. Here the CDR3 reads CASANPGTGAYEQYF. The CDR3 DNA sequence: TGTGCCAGTGCGAACCCGGGGACAGGGGCTTACGAGCAGTACTTC.

V gene TRBV6-5 combines with J gene TRBJ2-3; possibly TRBD2 for D (6 bases). The V and J ends lost 6 bases and 3 bases respectively, with 16 bases between them. The CDR3 length is 15 residues. CDR1 and CDR2 from the germline V gene are MNHEY and SVGAGI. CDR3 residues: CASRGAGLGTDTQYF. In DNA, the CDR3 is TGTGCCAGCAGGGGTGCGGGATTGGGGACAGATACGCAGTATTTT.

The sample holds one count of this clone. The chain has TRBV7-9 and TRBJ1-6, with no clear D. Trimming cost V 3 bases and J 0 bases, with 6 bases left between them. Germline CDR1 SEHNR, CDR2 FQNEAQ (reference sequence). The CDR3 covers 15 residues. The CDR3 nucleotides read TGTGCCAGCAGCTTTACGAGCTCCTATAATTCACCCCTCCACTTT. This encodes CASSFTSSYNSPLHF.

This clone showed up just once. V gene TRBV7-2 combines with J gene TRBJ2-2; 9 bases are a match to TRBD1. CDR3 length: 16 amino acids. The germline gives CDR1 SGHTA, CDR2 FQGNSA. With V trimmed by 5 bases and J by 6 bases, 10 bases remained unmatched. The chain's CDR3 is CASSKHGTGLPGELFF. The CDR3 DNA is TGTGCCAGCAGCAAACACGGGACAGGGTTACCCGGGGAGCTGTTTTTT.

V gene TRBV5-1 combines with J gene TRBJ1-1; D unclear. V shed 3 bases and J shed 1 base, with 10 bases lying between them. The CDR3 sequence is 14 residues long. Per the germline V gene, CDR1 is SGHRS and CDR2 is YFSETQ. Here the CDR3 DNA reads TGCGCCAGCAGCTCTGGGCCGTCGAACACTGAAGCTTTCTTT. Translating it yields CASSSGPSNTEAFF.

The J gene is TRBJ1-6, the V gene TRBV5-4; perhaps TRBD1 as D (5 bases). Trimming cost V 0 bases and J 8 bases, with 15 bases left between them. This CDR3 has 16 residues. Germline CDR1 is SGHNT and CDR2 is YYREEE (reference sequence). For the CDR3, the DNA is TGTGCCAGCAGCTTGGTTTTTTCAGGGTATGATTCACCCCTCCACTTT. Translation gives CASSLVFSGYDSPLHF.

The rearrangement uses TRBV15 and TRBJ2-1; 12 bases are a match to TRBD2. Trimming cost V 0 bases and J 0 bases; bases outside gene matches: 12. The CDR3 loop spans 21 amino acids. Germline V gene data show CDR1 as LNHNV and CDR2 as YYDKDF (reference sequence). The DNA of the CDR3 is TGTGCCACCAGCAGAGATCGTTCTAGCGGGGGGGCCGGTTCCTCCTACAATGAGCAGTTCTTC. This codes for CATSRDRSSGGAGSSYNEQFF.

This clone appeared a single time. The gene calls are TRBV4-2 and TRBJ2-1; TRBD2 matches 12 bases. The CDR3 has 16 residues. Germline V gene sequence: CDR1 LGHNA, CDR2 YNFKEQ. With V trimmed by 4 bases and J by 8 bases, 9 bases remained unmatched. In DNA, the CDR3 is TGTGCCAGCAGCCGAGAACGACTAGCGGGAGTGGATGAGCAGTTCTTC. It translates to CASSRERLAGVDEQFF.

The V and J genes are TRBV30 and TRBJ2-3, with a tentative D call TRBD2 (5 bases). Germline values: CDR1 GTSNPN, CDR2 SVGIG (reference sequence). This CDR3 comprises 16 residues. The ends were cut back, 0 bases at V and 4 bases at J, with 17 bases in the middle. The CDR3: CAWSVFTSRAADTQYF. DNA for the CDR3: TGTGCCTGGAGTGTATTCACGAGTCGAGCGGCAGATACGCAGTATTTT.

The V call is TRBV5-1, the J call TRBJ2-2; 12 bases match TRBD2. The CDR3 contains 16 residues. Germline V gene sequence: CDR1 SGHRS, CDR2 YFSETQ. V shed 4 bases, J shed 6 bases, and the junction held 7 bases outside the gene matches. The CDR3 loop is CASSLTSGGGAGELFF. The CDR3 DNA reads as TGCGCCAGCAGCCTGACTAGCGGGGGTGGCGCCGGGGAGCTGTTTTTT.

This clone is a singleton in its sample. This rearrangement joins TRBV12-3 or TRBV12-4 to TRBJ1-1, with D possibly being TRBD1 (5 bases). The V end lost 6 bases, the J end lost 3 bases, and 11 bases lay between the germline ends. This CDR3 is built from 13 residues. For the CDR3, the DNA is TGTGCCAGCAGGCAGGGTATGTACACTGAAGCTTTCTTT. Translating gives CASRQGMYTEAFF.

This clone has only a few counts. This chain joins TRBV5-1 and TRBJ2-2; TRBD1 matches 8 bases. Germline V lookup: CDR1 SGHRS, CDR2 YFSETQ. V lost 3 bases to trimming and J lost 3 bases; unmatched junction nucleotides: 4. The CDR3 contains 15 residues. CDR3 nucleotide sequence: TGCGCCAGCAGCTCTACAGGGGGGCACACCGGGGAGCTGTTTTTT. Its protein is CASSSTGGHTGELFF.

This chain links TRBV6-1 with TRBJ1-2, with TRBD1 identical over 7 bases. J was trimmed by 8 bases and V by 3 bases; bases with no gene match: 6. CDR3 length: 13 amino acids. The germline V gene encodes CDR1 MNHNS and CDR2 SASEGT. The CDR3 region is CASSEGTARGYTF. As DNA, the CDR3 is TGTGCCAGCAGTGAGGGGACAGCCCGCGGCTACACCTTC.

V is TRBV19 and J is TRBJ2-4; TRBD1 matches at 7 bases. CDR3 length equals 12 residues. Germline trimming cut 11 bases from V and 6 bases from J; bases unmatched to any gene: 7. CDR1 and CDR2 (germline): LNHDA, SQIVND (reference sequence). CDR3 DNA sequence: TGTGCCTACAGATCAGGGGGAAACATTCAGTACTTC. This sequence encodes CAYRSGGNIQYF. The whole variable domain, remainder taken from reference TRBV19 and TRBJ2-4, is DGGITQSPKYLFRKEGQNVTLSCEQNLNHDAMYWYRQDPGQGLRLIYYSQIVNDFQKGDIAEGYSVSREKKESFPLTVTSAQKNPTAFYLCAYRSGGNIQYFGAGTRLSVL.

This clone was seen more than once but under ten times. The V call is TRBV5-1, the J call TRBJ1-1; 7 nucleotides agree with TRBD1. V dropped 4 bases and J dropped 1; count of bases not matched to a gene: 4. Per germline, CDR1 SGHRS and CDR2 YFSETQ. This CDR3 has 14 residues. The CDR3 DNA is TGCGCCAGCAGCCCAGGGGGAAAGAACACTGAAGCTTTCTTT. Translating it yields CASSPGGKNTEAFF. The whole variable domain, remainder taken from reference TRBV5-1 and TRBJ1-1, is KAGVTQTPRYLIKTRGQQVTLSCSPISGHRSVSWYQQTPGQGLQFLFEYFSETQRNKGNFPGRFSGRQFSNSRSEMNVSTLELGDSALYLCASSPGGKNTEAFFGQGTRLTVV.

The chain uses TRBV6-5 and TRBJ1-3, with D unclear. V dropped 2 bases and J dropped 5 bases, with 16 bases sitting between them. The CDR3 runs to 16 residues. Per germline, CDR1 MNHEY and CDR2 SVGAGI. CDR3 amino acids: CASSYTHGQMRNTIYF. The CDR3 DNA is TGTGCCAGCAGTTACACACATGGGCAGATGAGAAACACCATATATTTT.